The rows below give T cell receptor beta chains drawn from one sample of a study of T-cell reconstitution after alpha-beta-depleted transplantation in children. TCRdb redid the calling of the PCR reads with MiXCR, one entry per CDR3 protein. Here the sample spans 90,000 to 100,000 distinct CDR3 sequences, 20% to 30% being singletons. The sample in question was PBMCs, obtained before TCRalphabeta/CD19-depleted stem cell transplant. The receptors were gathered from a boy aged 2 to 10 with acute lymphoblastic leukemia, due to receive a stem cell transplant. The CDR3 runs from the conserved cysteine through the conserved F or W. The order of the fields is V gene, clone size, D gene, J gene, CDR3 DNA, CDR3 protein. The D gene is left open where the match is weak. The size entry is marked missing in some rows and otherwise reads once, few, many or a size class.

V gene: TRBV5-1
clone size: few
D gene: .
J gene: TRBJ2-7
CDR3 DNA: TGCGCCAGCAGCTCCCTTGCGGAGGACTACGAGCAGTACTTC
CDR3 protein: CASSSLAEDYEQYF

V gene: TRBV20-1
clone size: once
D gene: TRBD2
J gene: TRBJ2-1
CDR3 DNA: TGCAGTGCCTCAAGCGGGGGGGCCGGGGGGCAGTTCTTC
CDR3 protein: CSASSGGAGGQFF

V gene: TRBV9
clone size: many
D gene: TRBD2
J gene: TRBJ2-1
CDR3 DNA: TGTGCCAGCACGGAGGGGCTAGCGGGAGGGAATGAGCAGTTCTTC
CDR3 protein: CASTEGLAGGNEQFF

V gene: TRBV24-1
clone size: .
D gene: .
J gene: TRBJ2-2
CDR3 DNA: TGTGCCACCAGTGATCCCGGTCGTAAGAACACCGGGGAGCTGTTTTTT
CDR3 protein: CATSDPGRKNTGELFF

V gene: TRBV5-5
clone size: .
D gene: .
J gene: TRBJ2-3
CDR3 DNA: TGTGCCAGCAGCTTCCTGGACGGCCGCACAGATACGCAGTATTTT
CDR3 protein: CASSFLDGRTDTQYF

V gene: TRBV30
clone size: .
D gene: TRBD1
J gene: TRBJ2-5
CDR3 DNA: TGTGCCTGGAGTGTAATCGGACAGGTGGAAGAGACCCAGTACTTC
CDR3 protein: CAWSVIGQVEETQYF

V gene: TRBV5-1
clone size: .
D gene: .
J gene: TRBJ2-2
CDR3 DNA: TGCGCCAGCAGCTTGGCTGACACCGGGGAGCTGTTTTTT
CDR3 protein: CASSLADTGELFF

V gene: TRBV5-5
clone size: few
D gene: .
J gene: TRBJ2-1
CDR3 DNA: TGTGCCAGCAGCTTGTCAGTAGCGGAGGGGCGGGAGCAGTTCTTC
CDR3 protein: CASSLSVAEGREQFF

V gene: TRBV28
clone size: .
D gene: TRBD2
J gene: TRBJ2-1
CDR3 DNA: TGTGCCAGCAGTTCAAGGACTAGCGGGAGACGCTCCTACAATGAGCAGTTCTTC
CDR3 protein: CASSSRTSGRRSYNEQFF

V gene: TRBV20-1
clone size: few
D gene: .
J gene: TRBJ2-6
CDR3 DNA: TGCAGTGCTAGAGATCCAAGAGGGGCAGGGGTCTCTGGGGCCAACGTCCTGACTTTC
CDR3 protein: CSARDPRGAGVSGANVLTF

V gene: TRBV6-2/TRBV6-3
clone size: .
D gene: TRBD2
J gene: TRBJ2-1
CDR3 DNA: TGTGCCAGCAGTCCGACCGGGACTAGCGCTTACAATGAGCAGTTCTTC
CDR3 protein: CASSPTGTSAYNEQFF

V gene: TRBV5-1
clone size: few
D gene: TRBD1
J gene: TRBJ2-2
CDR3 DNA: TGCGCCAGCAGTGAGGGGACAGGGGGATCCGGGGAGCTGTTTTTT
CDR3 protein: CASSEGTGGSGELFF

V gene: TRBV12-3/TRBV12-4
clone size: few
D gene: .
J gene: TRBJ1-2
CDR3 DNA: TGTGCCAGCAGCTCTCAGGGGTCATATGGCTACACCTTC
CDR3 protein: CASSSQGSYGYTF

V gene: TRBV7-6
clone size: .
D gene: .
J gene: TRBJ2-1
CDR3 DNA: TGTGCCAGCAGCTTAGGCCTGGGGGCGGGGATTGCCAATGAGCAGTTCTTC
CDR3 protein: CASSLGLGAGIANEQFF

V gene: TRBV6-5
clone size: few
D gene: .
J gene: TRBJ2-5
CDR3 DNA: TGTGCCAGCAGTTACGGTGGATACCAAGAGACCCAGTACTTC
CDR3 protein: CASSYGGYQETQYF

V gene: TRBV5-1
clone size: .
D gene: TRBD1
J gene: TRBJ2-2
CDR3 DNA: TGCGCCAGCAGCTTGGTTCCTACAGGGGGTCGGAACACCGGGGAGCTGTTTTTT
CDR3 protein: CASSLVPTGGRNTGELFF

V gene: TRBV28
clone size: .
D gene: TRBD1
J gene: TRBJ1-1
CDR3 DNA: TGTGCCAGCACCCTCCACAGGGGACGCACTGAAGCTTTCTTT
CDR3 protein: CASTLHRGRTEAFF

V gene: TRBV5-1
clone size: few
D gene: TRBD2
J gene: TRBJ2-7
CDR3 DNA: TGCGCCAGCAGCTACACTAGCGGGAGTCCCCACGGGCAGTACTTC
CDR3 protein: CASSYTSGSPHGQYF

V gene: TRBV18
clone size: few
D gene: TRBD2
J gene: TRBJ2-1
CDR3 DNA: TGTGCCAGCTCACCACGGGGGGGGAATGAGCAGTTCTTC
CDR3 protein: CASSPRGGNEQFF

V gene: TRBV7-2
clone size: few
D gene: TRBD2
J gene: TRBJ2-3
CDR3 DNA: TGTGCCAGCAGCCGGAGCGGGAGGGGCACAGATACGCAGTATTTT
CDR3 protein: CASSRSGRGTDTQYF

V gene: TRBV7-2
clone size: .
D gene: .
J gene: TRBJ1-4
CDR3 DNA: TGTGCCAGCAGCTCGAAAATCAGGGGCCCGAGTGAAAAACTGTTTTTT
CDR3 protein: CASSSKIRGPSEKLFF

V gene: TRBV28
clone size: .
D gene: TRBD1
J gene: TRBJ2-7
CDR3 DNA: TGTGCCAGCAGTCCGGGACAGGTGTTTTCCTACGAGCAGTACTTC
CDR3 protein: CASSPGQVFSYEQYF

V gene: TRBV4-1
clone size: .
D gene: .
J gene: TRBJ2-1
CDR3 DNA: TGCGCCAGCAGCCGGCGAAGTCCACGGTCCGGGTCCTACAATGAGCAGTTCTTC
CDR3 protein: CASSRRSPRSGSYNEQFF

V gene: TRBV4-1
clone size: few
D gene: TRBD2
J gene: TRBJ2-1
CDR3 DNA: TGCGCCAGCAGCCAAGTGCTCGCGGGAGGGGGATTGGACAATGAGCAGTTCTTC
CDR3 protein: CASSQVLAGGGLDNEQFF

V gene: TRBV7-2
clone size: .
D gene: .
J gene: TRBJ1-5
CDR3 DNA: TGTGCCAGCAGCCCGGGGAGTTACCCCCAGCATTTT
CDR3 protein: CASSPGSYPQHF

V gene: TRBV5-1
clone size: .
D gene: .
J gene: TRBJ2-1
CDR3 DNA: TGCGCCAGCAGCTTGGACGGGTCAAATAACAATGAGCAGTTCTTC
CDR3 protein: CASSLDGSNNNEQFF

V gene: TRBV20-1
clone size: .
D gene: .
J gene: TRBJ2-1
CDR3 DNA: TGCAGTGCTCCCTCGGAGGGGCGGAGGGCCTACAATGAGCAGTTCTTC
CDR3 protein: CSAPSEGRRAYNEQFF

V gene: TRBV10-3
clone size: .
D gene: .
J gene: TRBJ2-7
CDR3 DNA: TGTGCCATCAGCGACATAAACCGAGCCTACGAGCAGTACTTC
CDR3 protein: CAISDINRAYEQYF

V gene: TRBV5-1
clone size: .
D gene: .
J gene: TRBJ2-3
CDR3 DNA: TGCGCCAGCAGCCTTACTAGTAGCACAGATACGCAGTATTTT
CDR3 protein: CASSLTSSTDTQYF

V gene: TRBV29-1
clone size: .
D gene: TRBD1
J gene: TRBJ2-5
CDR3 DNA: TGCAGCTCTAAGGGACAGGAAGAGACCCAGTACTTC
CDR3 protein: CSSKGQEETQYF

V gene: TRBV20-1
clone size: .
D gene: .
J gene: TRBJ2-3
CDR3 DNA: TGCAGTGCTAGAGATCCGGCTAGCGGCACAGATACGCAGTATTTT
CDR3 protein: CSARDPASGTDTQYF

V gene: TRBV20-1
clone size: few
D gene: TRBD2
J gene: TRBJ2-4
CDR3 DNA: TGCAGTGCTGGGACTATAGCCAAAAACATTCAGTACTTC
CDR3 protein: CSAGTIAKNIQYF